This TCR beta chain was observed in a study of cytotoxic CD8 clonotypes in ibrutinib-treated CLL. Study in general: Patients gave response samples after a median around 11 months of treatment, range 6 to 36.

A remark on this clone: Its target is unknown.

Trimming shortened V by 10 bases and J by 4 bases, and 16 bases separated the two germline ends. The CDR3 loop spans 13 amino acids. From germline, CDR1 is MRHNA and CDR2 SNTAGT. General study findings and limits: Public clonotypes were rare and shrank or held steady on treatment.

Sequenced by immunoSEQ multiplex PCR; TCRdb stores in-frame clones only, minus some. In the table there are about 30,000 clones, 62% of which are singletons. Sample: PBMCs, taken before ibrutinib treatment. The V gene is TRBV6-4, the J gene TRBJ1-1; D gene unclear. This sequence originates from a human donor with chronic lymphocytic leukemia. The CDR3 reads CATAIEEGTEAFF. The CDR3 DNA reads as TGTGCCACCGCGATTGAGGAAGGCACTGAAGCTTTCTTT.